This paragraph reports one T cell receptor (beta chain). The antigen remains undetermined. This entry belongs to a study of cytomegalovirus exposure and HLA in healthy donors. General observations from the study: Data from an earlier analysis indicated that most TCR beta V segments were productive either about 90% or about 30% of the time. Further analysis, carried out later, found HLA-associated TCR beta chains more clonally expanded than equally common other chains. A later analysis linked some 17,000 TCR beta sequences to HLA alleles at 0.05 false discovery rate. Follow-up analysis found HLA locus-dependent TCR association rates, highest for DRB1 and lowest for HLA-C.

Use of 60 Vbeta and 13 Jbeta primers characterized the PCR. Generated by immunoSEQ multiplex PCR, the TCRdb table keeps only in-frame clones and is missing some. The sample lists about 160,000 clones, approximately 80% occurring once. Sequences were obtained from PBMCs. This sequence originates from a male donor in good health and CMV-seropositive.

The CDR3 region has the DNA TGCGCCAGCAGCTCCTTCCTGGAGGCGGGCCCCCAAGAGACCCAGTACTTC. This codes for CASSSFLEAGPQETQYF. The V call is TRBV4-1, the J call TRBJ2-5; perhaps TRBD2 as D (5 bases). CDR1 is MGHRA, CDR2 YSYEKL, per germline. The length of the CDR3 is 17 residues. Trimming pared 5 bases from V and 1 base from J, leaving 20 bases between.